Here is one T cell receptor (beta chain) with its context. These data are taken from a study of blood T cell repertoires in COVID-19. Study-wide context: Samples taken during acute and convalescent COVID-19 were collected in the United States, Italy and Spain. PBMCs, B-cell-depleted T cells, or T cells provided the cDNA or gDNA that made up the material.

With V trimmed by 4 bases and J by 0 bases, 0 bases remained unmatched. This CDR3 has 13 amino acids. CDR1 and CDR2 (germline): SGHDN, FVKESK. In the original workflow: Estimation of nucleated cell counts was performed using reference gene primer amplification. Profiling relied on immunoSEQ multiplex PCR, and the TCRdb table lists in-frame clones only, not all of them. V, J and clone size are taken as reported in that table, and D and trimming were inferred from the DNA itself. This table holds hundreds of thousands of clones, around 88% found once. The sequencing input was peripheral blood. The J gene is TRBJ2-7, the V gene TRBV14, with TRBD1 matching over 7 bases. This receptor was taken from a woman aged 45-65 years with COVID-19, enrolled during active disease. The CDR3 is CASSRTGSYEQYF. CDR3 DNA: TGTGCCAGCAGCCGGACAGGCTCCTACGAGCAGTACTTC.